Listed below are T cell receptor beta chains from one sample, sequenced in a study of OX40 agonist ivuxolimab in advanced cancers. Using immunoSEQ multiplex PCR, the repertoire was profiled, and TCRdb retains in-frame clones only, with some absent. This table holds 75,000 to 100,000 clones, around 85% found once. Sequencing used CD4+ or CD8+ T cells sorted from blood, obtained in a trial of the OX40 agonist ivuxolimab. These receptors were collected from an adult with an advanced solid tumor such as melanoma, head and neck, liver or kidney cancer. Both conserved end residues are part of each CDR3. The D gene is left open where the match is weak. Not every row has a clone size; where given, it reads once, few, many or a size class.

TRBJ2-7	.	TRBV28	.	CASSFASGGQVYEQYF	TGTGCCAGCAGTTTTGCGTCGGGCGGCCAGGTCTACGAGCAGTACTTC
TRBJ1-1	few	TRBV11-1	.	CASSSPGGWSTEAFF	TGTGCCAGCAGCTCGCCCGGGGGGTGGAGCACTGAAGCTTTCTTT
TRBJ2-1	.	TRBV19	.	CASSIQGVGEQFF	TGTGCCAGTAGTATACAAGGGGTAGGTGAGCAGTTCTTC
TRBJ1-4	.	TRBV11-2	.	CASSPLGQNGEKLFF	TGTGCCAGCAGCCCCCTCGGGCAGAACGGAGAAAAACTGTTTTTT
TRBJ2-2	.	TRBV7-2	.	CASRFQRNTGELFF	TGTGCCAGCAGATTCCAGCGCAACACCGGGGAGCTGTTTTTT
TRBJ2-7	.	TRBV7-2	TRBD2	CASSLGHIGGYEQYF	TGTGCCAGCAGCTTGGGGCACATCGGGGGGTACGAGCAGTACTTC
TRBJ1-2	.	TRBV28	.	CASRRVSNYGYTF	TGTGCCAGCAGGCGGGTTTCTAACTATGGCTACACCTTC
TRBJ2-3	once	TRBV15	TRBD2	CATSTGFGGSSTDTQYF	TGTGCCACCAGCACAGGTTTTGGCGGGAGTAGCACAGATACGCAGTATTTT
TRBJ1-4	.	TRBV5-1	.	CASSLGAATNEKLFF	TGCGCCAGCAGCTTGGGGGCTGCAACTAATGAAAAACTGTTTTTT
TRBJ2-1	.	TRBV5-1	TRBD2	CASSLERGDEQFF	TGCGCCAGCAGCTTGGAACGGGGGGATGAGCAGTTCTTC
TRBJ1-1	.	TRBV10-2	TRBD1	CASSEADRGEAFF	TGCGCCAGCAGTGAGGCAGACAGGGGAGAAGCTTTCTTT
TRBJ1-3	.	TRBV7-9	.	CASHLGGTGNTIYF	TGTGCCAGCCACCTAGGAGGTACTGGAAACACCATATATTTT
TRBJ1-6	.	TRBV4-1	.	CASSQVDMGLRSGPLHF	TGCGCCAGCAGCCAAGTGGATATGGGCCTGCGGTCGGGACCCCTCCACTTT
TRBJ1-1	few	TRBV7-3	.	CASSLTSKGWGNTEAFF	TGTGCCAGCAGCTTAACGTCGAAGGGTTGGGGGAACACTGAAGCTTTCTTT
TRBJ1-1	.	TRBV6-1	.	CASSVVSDMNTEAFF	TGTGCCAGCAGTGTTGTATCAGACATGAACACTGAAGCTTTCTTT
TRBJ2-1	.	TRBV18	TRBD2	CASSPPERGGNEQFF	TGTGCCAGCTCACCACCCGAGCGGGGGGGCAATGAGCAGTTCTTC
TRBJ2-3	few	TRBV4-1	.	CASRDVGANTDTQYF	TGCGCCAGCAGGGACGTAGGGGCCAACACAGATACGCAGTATTTT
TRBJ2-4	once	TRBV14	.	CASSQGPGVAKNIQYF	TGTGCCAGCAGCCAAGGGCCAGGGGTAGCCAAAAACATTCAGTACTTC
TRBJ2-7	few	TRBV5-1	.	CASSATNRVGSYEQYF	TGCGCCAGCAGCGCCACCAACAGGGTGGGCAGCTACGAGCAGTACTTC
TRBJ1-1	.	TRBV7-9	TRBD1	CASGGQKNTEAFF	TGTGCCAGCGGGGGACAGAAGAACACTGAAGCTTTCTTT
TRBJ2-5	.	TRBV4-2	.	CASSLRLSKETQYF	TGTGCCAGCAGCCTTAGACTATCTAAAGAGACCCAGTACTTC
TRBJ2-7	.	TRBV6-5	.	CASRIYEQYF	TGTGCCAGTCGCATCTACGAGCAGTACTTC
TRBJ2-3	.	TRBV27	.	CASSLSATRRHVADTQYF	TGTGCCAGCAGTTTATCGGCCACCCGAAGACATGTAGCAGATACGCAGTATTTT
TRBJ2-7	few	TRBV7-9	.	CASSRQGYEQYF	TGTGCCAGCAGTAGGCAGGGGTACGAGCAGTACTTC